This T cell receptor (beta chain) was captured in a study of blood T cell repertoires in COVID-19. About the research overall: T cells, B-cell-depleted T cells, or PBMCs supplied cDNA or gDNA.

Clones were sequenced by immunoSEQ multiplex PCR, and TCRdb holds only the in-frame ones, with some missing. The sample has roughly 390,000 clones, 85% seen once. The CDR3 has 12 residues. The V segment lost 7 bases and the J segment 8 bases; nucleotides outside the gene matches: 7. Germline V gives CDR1 LNHDA, CDR2 SQIVND (reference sequence). The sequencing sample was made of peripheral blood. This TCR was recovered from a woman between 18 and 30 years old with acute or convalescent COVID-19. The V gene is TRBV19, the J gene TRBJ1-2, with 7 bases that match TRBD1. CDR3 region: CASTTGAVGYTF. CDR3 in DNA: TGTGCCAGTACCACAGGGGCGGTCGGCTACACCTTC.